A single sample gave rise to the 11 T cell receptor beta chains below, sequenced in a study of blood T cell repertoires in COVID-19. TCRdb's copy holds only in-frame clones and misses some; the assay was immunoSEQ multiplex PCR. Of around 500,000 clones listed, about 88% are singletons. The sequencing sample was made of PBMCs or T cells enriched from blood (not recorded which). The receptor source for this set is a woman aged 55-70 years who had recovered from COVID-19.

CDR3 region: CASIKQGADTEAFF. DNA of the CDR3: TGCGCCAGCATCAAACAGGGGGCGGACACTGAAGCTTTCTTT. This chain links TRBV5-1 with TRBJ1-1; TRBD1 matches 9 bases. Germline assignment: CDR1 SGHRS and CDR2 YFSETQ. With 6 bases clipped from V and 3 bases from J, the junction kept 6 bases outside the gene matches. The CDR3 is 14 amino acids. Looking up the rest from reference TRBV5-1 and TRBJ1-1 gives the full variable domain: KAGVTQTPRYLIKTRGQQVTLSCSPISGHRSVSWYQQTPGQGLQFLFEYFSETQRNKGNFPGRFSGRQFSNSRSEMNVSTLELGDSALYLCASIKQGADTEAFFGQGTRLTVV.

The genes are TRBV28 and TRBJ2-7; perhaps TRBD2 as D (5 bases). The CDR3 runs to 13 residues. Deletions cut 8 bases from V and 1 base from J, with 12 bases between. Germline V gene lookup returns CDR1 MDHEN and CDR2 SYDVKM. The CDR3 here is CASWAGESYEQYF. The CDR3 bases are TGTGCCAGCTGGGCCGGGGAATCCTACGAGCAGTACTTC.

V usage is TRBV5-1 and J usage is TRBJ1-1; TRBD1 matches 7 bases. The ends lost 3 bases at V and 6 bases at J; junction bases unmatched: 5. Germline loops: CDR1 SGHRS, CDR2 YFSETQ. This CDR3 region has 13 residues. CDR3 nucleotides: TGCGCCAGCAGCTGGGACAGCCGCCCTGAAGCTTTCTTT. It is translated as CASSWDSRPEAFF.

The DNA for the CDR3 is TGTGCCAGCAGTGTACAGGGGGCGCCGGACGAGCAGTACTTC. Its translation is CASSVQGAPDEQYF. This chain uses TRBV2 with TRBJ2-7, with 9 bases matching TRBD1. CDR1 and CDR2 (germline): SNHLY, FYNNEI. The V segment lost 4 bases and the J segment 5 bases; nucleotides outside the gene matches: 6. The CDR3 consists of 14 residues.

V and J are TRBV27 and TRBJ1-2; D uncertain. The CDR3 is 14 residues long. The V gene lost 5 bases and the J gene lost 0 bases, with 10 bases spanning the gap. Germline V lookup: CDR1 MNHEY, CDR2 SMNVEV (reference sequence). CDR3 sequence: CASSPRPANYGYTF. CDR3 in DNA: TGTGCCAGCAGTCCTAGACCAGCTAACTATGGCTACACCTTC.

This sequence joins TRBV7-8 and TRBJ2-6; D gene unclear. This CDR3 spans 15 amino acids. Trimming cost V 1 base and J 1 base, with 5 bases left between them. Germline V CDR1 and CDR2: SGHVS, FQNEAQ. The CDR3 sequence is CASSLVASGANVLTF. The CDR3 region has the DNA TGTGCCAGCAGCTTAGTCGCGTCTGGGGCCAACGTCCTGACTTTC.

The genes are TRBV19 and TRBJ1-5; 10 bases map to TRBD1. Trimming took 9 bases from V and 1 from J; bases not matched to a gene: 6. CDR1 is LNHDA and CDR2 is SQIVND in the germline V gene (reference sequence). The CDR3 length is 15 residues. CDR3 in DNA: TGTGCCAGCTCCAGGGACAGGGGAAGCAATCAGCCCCAGCATTTT. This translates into CASSRDRGSNQPQHF.

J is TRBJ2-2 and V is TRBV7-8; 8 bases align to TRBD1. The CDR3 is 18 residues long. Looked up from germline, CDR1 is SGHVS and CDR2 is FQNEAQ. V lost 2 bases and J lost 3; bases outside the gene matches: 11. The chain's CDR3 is CASSLIPPSTGDTGELFF. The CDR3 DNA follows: TGTGCCAGCAGCTTAATCCCGCCGTCGACAGGGGACACCGGGGAGCTGTTTTTT.

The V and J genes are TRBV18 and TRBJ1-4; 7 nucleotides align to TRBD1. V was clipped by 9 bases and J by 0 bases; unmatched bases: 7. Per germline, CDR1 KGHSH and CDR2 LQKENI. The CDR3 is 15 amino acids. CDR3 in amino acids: CARPRDSTTNEKLFF. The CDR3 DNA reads TGTGCCAGACCCCGGGACAGTACAACTAATGAAAAACTGTTTTTT.

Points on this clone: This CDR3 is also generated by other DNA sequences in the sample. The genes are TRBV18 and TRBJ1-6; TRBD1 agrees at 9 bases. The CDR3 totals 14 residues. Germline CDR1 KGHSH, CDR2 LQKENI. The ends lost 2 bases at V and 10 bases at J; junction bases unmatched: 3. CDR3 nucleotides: TGTGCCAGCTCACCAGACAGGGGGGGATCACCCCTCCACTTT. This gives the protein CASSPDRGGSPLHF.

CDR3 coding DNA: TGTGCCAGCAGCACCCCAAGACAGGGGAACTATGGCTACACCTTC. Translating it yields CASSTPRQGNYGYTF. The chain employs TRBV11-2 and TRBJ1-2; 8 bases align to TRBD1. Germline V gene sequence: CDR1 SGHAT, CDR2 FQNNGV. CDR3 length equals 15 residues. Losses at the gene ends were 5 bases for V and 2 bases for J; bases not matched to a gene: 7.